These T cell receptor beta chains were read from a single sample in a study of T cell repertoires in aging, cancer and after chemotherapy. One entry per CDR3 protein, called by TCRdb with MiXCR from the multiplex PCR reads. Seen here are approximately 9,800 distinct CDR3 sequences, roughly 35% observed once, and the top ten hold approximately 9.9%. Sequences were obtained from blood. Receptors originate from a human donor in good health. CDR3s include the opening cysteine and the closing phenylalanine or tryptophan. A D gene is named only where the DNA matches it firmly. Rows may omit the clone size; those that give it use once, few, many or a size class.

D gene: -
V gene: TRBV30
clone size: -
J gene: TRBJ1-4
CDR3 DNA: TGTGCCTGGAGTGTCGAAGGGGCTTGGCCCTTGGCAACTAATGAAAAACTGTTTTTT
CDR3 protein: CAWSVEGAWPLATNEKLFF

D gene: TRBD1
V gene: TRBV5-6
clone size: few
J gene: TRBJ2-2
CDR3 DNA: TGTGCCAGCAGTTTACAGGGGGCGGCCGGGGAGCTGTTTTTT
CDR3 protein: CASSLQGAAGELFF

D gene: TRBD1
V gene: TRBV29-1
clone size: -
J gene: TRBJ2-7
CDR3 DNA: TGCAGCGCATCACAGGGGACCTACGAGCAGTACTTC
CDR3 protein: CSASQGTYEQYF

D gene: TRBD2
V gene: TRBV12-3/TRBV12-4
clone size: few
J gene: TRBJ2-1
CDR3 DNA: TGTGCCAGCAGTCCTACTAGCGGGAGGTTTAACAATGAGCAGTTCTTC
CDR3 protein: CASSPTSGRFNNEQFF

D gene: -
V gene: TRBV27
clone size: -
J gene: TRBJ2-3
CDR3 DNA: TGTGCCAGCAGTTTAATAGGCCGCACAGATACGCAGTATTTT
CDR3 protein: CASSLIGRTDTQYF

D gene: TRBD2
V gene: TRBV5-6
clone size: -
J gene: TRBJ2-7
CDR3 DNA: TGTGCCAGCAGCCAGTTGGAGCGGGAGACGATATGGGACTTC
CDR3 protein: CASSQLERETIWDF

D gene: -
V gene: TRBV19
clone size: -
J gene: TRBJ2-7
CDR3 DNA: TGTGCCAGTAGTATAGGCGGGGGCCGCTCCTACGAGCAGTACTTC
CDR3 protein: CASSIGGGRSYEQYF

D gene: -
V gene: TRBV19
clone size: -
J gene: TRBJ1-2
CDR3 DNA: TGTGCCAGTATCCCGGGGGTTACCGCGTCGCGTTATGGCTACACCTTC
CDR3 protein: CASIPGVTASRYGYTF

D gene: TRBD2
V gene: TRBV7-2
clone size: few
J gene: TRBJ2-1
CDR3 DNA: TGTGCCAGCAGCTTAACTAGCGGGAGGGCCCACAATGAGCAGTTCTTC
CDR3 protein: CASSLTSGRAHNEQFF

D gene: -
V gene: TRBV20-1
clone size: -
J gene: TRBJ2-2
CDR3 DNA: TGCAGTGCTAGGACTACCGACACCGGGGAGCTGTTTTTT
CDR3 protein: CSARTTDTGELFF

D gene: -
V gene: TRBV19
clone size: medium-sized
J gene: TRBJ1-2
CDR3 DNA: TGTGCCAGTAGTATAGTATCAGCCAGGAACTATGGCTACACCTTC
CDR3 protein: CASSIVSARNYGYTF

D gene: TRBD2
V gene: TRBV7-9
clone size: -
J gene: TRBJ2-1
CDR3 DNA: TGTGCCAGCCGGGGGGTTAGCCCCACGCCCAATGAGCAGTTCTTC
CDR3 protein: CASRGVSPTPNEQFF

D gene: -
V gene: TRBV27
clone size: medium-sized
J gene: TRBJ2-1
CDR3 DNA: TGTGCCAGCATGGAGGTCGGCAATGAGCAGTTCTTC
CDR3 protein: CASMEVGNEQFF

D gene: -
V gene: TRBV27
clone size: -
J gene: TRBJ2-3
CDR3 DNA: TGTGCCACCTTCGGTGATACGCAGTATTTT
CDR3 protein: CATFGDTQYF

D gene: TRBD1
V gene: TRBV19
clone size: -
J gene: TRBJ1-4
CDR3 DNA: TGTGCCAGTGGCCGCCCCGACAGGGTGAATGAAAAACTGTTTTTT
CDR3 protein: CASGRPDRVNEKLFF

D gene: -
V gene: TRBV19
clone size: -
J gene: TRBJ2-7
CDR3 DNA: TGTGCCAGTAGTCCCTCTGGAGGGGAAGGCTACGAGCAGTACTTC
CDR3 protein: CASSPSGGEGYEQYF

D gene: TRBD1
V gene: TRBV6-1
clone size: few
J gene: TRBJ2-7
CDR3 DNA: TGTGCCAGCAGTGATGGGACAGGGTGGAACGAGCAGTACTTC
CDR3 protein: CASSDGTGWNEQYF

D gene: -
V gene: TRBV12-3/TRBV12-4
clone size: -
J gene: TRBJ1-2
CDR3 DNA: TGTGCCAGCAGTTTAGGTATTGGCTACACCTTC
CDR3 protein: CASSLGIGYTF

D gene: TRBD2
V gene: TRBV27
clone size: -
J gene: TRBJ2-5
CDR3 DNA: TGTGCCAGCAGTTTTGGACTAGCGGGCCAGGAAGAGACCCAGTACTTC
CDR3 protein: CASSFGLAGQEETQYF

D gene: -
V gene: TRBV5-1
clone size: -
J gene: TRBJ1-5
CDR3 DNA: TGCGCCAGCAGCTTGGATTCGGGGTTAGGGCAGCCCCAGCATTTT
CDR3 protein: CASSLDSGLGQPQHF

D gene: -
V gene: TRBV5-5
clone size: -
J gene: TRBJ2-5
CDR3 DNA: TGCGCCACCCAACCAGGGTTAAAGACCCAGTACTTC
CDR3 protein: CATQPGLKTQYF

D gene: TRBD1
V gene: TRBV27
clone size: -
J gene: TRBJ2-6
CDR3 DNA: TGTGCCAGCAGTTGGCGACTTTCCCAGGCGAGGGACAGCCGCTCTGGGGCCAACGTCCTGACTTTC
CDR3 protein: CASSWRLSQARDSRSGANVLTF

D gene: TRBD2
V gene: TRBV6-2/TRBV6-3
clone size: -
J gene: TRBJ2-3
CDR3 DNA: TGTGCCAGCACCGACGGGACTAGCGGGAGTACTAGCACAGATACGCAGTATTTT
CDR3 protein: CASTDGTSGSTSTDTQYF

D gene: TRBD1
V gene: TRBV6-6
clone size: -
J gene: TRBJ2-7
CDR3 DNA: TGTGCCAGCCGGGACAGCCTCAAGACCTACGAGCAGTACTTC
CDR3 protein: CASRDSLKTYEQYF

D gene: -
V gene: TRBV30
clone size: -
J gene: TRBJ2-1
CDR3 DNA: TGTGCCGGGAAGGGGGACGGGAGCTCCTACAATGAGCAGTTCTTC
CDR3 protein: CAGKGDGSSYNEQFF

D gene: TRBD1
V gene: TRBV7-9
clone size: -
J gene: TRBJ2-7
CDR3 DNA: TGTGCCAGCAGCCCGGACAGGGGGAGGTACGAGCAGTACTTC
CDR3 protein: CASSPDRGRYEQYF

D gene: -
V gene: TRBV27
clone size: few
J gene: TRBJ1-4
CDR3 DNA: TGTGCCAGCATGTCTAATGAAAAACTGTTTTTT
CDR3 protein: CASMSNEKLFF

D gene: -
V gene: TRBV29-1
clone size: few
J gene: TRBJ1-2
CDR3 DNA: TGCAGCGTTGGAGGTCTACAGGGACCCTATGGCTACACCTTC
CDR3 protein: CSVGGLQGPYGYTF

D gene: TRBD2
V gene: TRBV10-3
clone size: -
J gene: TRBJ2-2
CDR3 DNA: TGTGCCATCAGTGCCCCGGGGGGGAAAGGGGAGCTGTTTTTT
CDR3 protein: CAISAPGGKGELFF

D gene: TRBD1
V gene: TRBV6-1
clone size: -
J gene: TRBJ1-3
CDR3 DNA: TGTGCCAGCAGGACAGGGGGCTCTGGAAACACCATATATTTT
CDR3 protein: CASRTGGSGNTIYF

D gene: -
V gene: TRBV12-3/TRBV12-4
clone size: few
J gene: TRBJ1-6
CDR3 DNA: TGTGCCAGCAGTTTCAGGGAGAGAGGTTCACCCCTCCACTTT
CDR3 protein: CASSFRERGSPLHF

D gene: TRBD2
V gene: TRBV30
clone size: -
J gene: TRBJ2-3
CDR3 DNA: TGTGCCTGGGGTGCCACTCGGACTAGCGGGAGTGGAGATACGCAGTATTTT
CDR3 protein: CAWGATRTSGSGDTQYF

D gene: -
V gene: TRBV5-1
clone size: -
J gene: TRBJ2-5
CDR3 DNA: TGCGCCAGCGCAGCTCAGGAGACCCAGTACTTC
CDR3 protein: CASAAQETQYF

D gene: -
V gene: TRBV29-1
clone size: -
J gene: TRBJ2-7
CDR3 DNA: TGCAGCGGCTTCGGGGGCCCGAGCTCCTACGAGCAGTACTTC
CDR3 protein: CSGFGGPSSYEQYF

D gene: -
V gene: TRBV15
clone size: few
J gene: TRBJ2-3
CDR3 DNA: TGTGCCACCAGCAGGACTCTAACAGGGCAGACAGATACGCAGTATTTT
CDR3 protein: CATSRTLTGQTDTQYF

D gene: TRBD1
V gene: TRBV6-5
clone size: -
J gene: TRBJ2-2
CDR3 DNA: TGTGCCAGCAGCCCAACAGGGGGCAAAAACACCGGGGAGCTGTTTTTT
CDR3 protein: CASSPTGGKNTGELFF

D gene: -
V gene: TRBV5-1
clone size: -
J gene: TRBJ2-3
CDR3 DNA: TGCGCCAGCAGCAGACAGGTCACAGATACGCAGTATTTT
CDR3 protein: CASSRQVTDTQYF

D gene: -
V gene: TRBV7-2
clone size: -
J gene: TRBJ2-1
CDR3 DNA: TGTGCCAGCAGCCGTCGGCCAGTCCGTCCCTACAATGAGCAGTTCTTC
CDR3 protein: CASSRRPVRPYNEQFF

D gene: TRBD1
V gene: TRBV10-3
clone size: -
J gene: TRBJ1-1
CDR3 DNA: TGTGCCATCAGTCGAGAGGGGGACAGGGCAAACACTGAAGCTTTCTTT
CDR3 protein: CAISREGDRANTEAFF

D gene: -
V gene: TRBV5-4
clone size: once
J gene: TRBJ2-7
CDR3 DNA: TGTGCCAGCAGCCCTGGACTGGCCTCCTACGAGCAGTACTTC
CDR3 protein: CASSPGLASYEQYF

D gene: TRBD1
V gene: TRBV19
clone size: medium-sized
J gene: TRBJ2-2
CDR3 DNA: TGTGCCAGTAGTACCAGGACAGGGGACGGCACCGGGGAGCTGTTTTTT
CDR3 protein: CASSTRTGDGTGELFF

D gene: -
V gene: TRBV19
clone size: few
J gene: TRBJ2-7
CDR3 DNA: TGTGCCAGTAGTCCCCCGCTCAAAGCCTACGAGCAGTACTTC
CDR3 protein: CASSPPLKAYEQYF

D gene: -
V gene: TRBV7-6
clone size: -
J gene: TRBJ2-1
CDR3 DNA: TGTGCCAGCAGCCCCACTAGTACTATGCAGTTCTTC
CDR3 protein: CASSPTSTMQFF

D gene: -
V gene: TRBV6-1
clone size: -
J gene: TRBJ1-3
CDR3 DNA: TGTGCCAGCACCTCTGAACGATTAGGGGGAAACACCATATATTTT
CDR3 protein: CASTSERLGGNTIYF

D gene: TRBD2
V gene: TRBV5-4
clone size: -
J gene: TRBJ2-3
CDR3 DNA: TGTGCCAGCAGTGGGACAGCGGGAGGAGCCACAGATACGCAGTATTTT
CDR3 protein: CASSGTAGGATDTQYF

D gene: TRBD2
V gene: TRBV19
clone size: medium-sized
J gene: TRBJ2-3
CDR3 DNA: TGTGCCAGTAGTCCCCGACTAGCGGATACGCAGTATTTT
CDR3 protein: CASSPRLADTQYF

D gene: TRBD1
V gene: TRBV12-3/TRBV12-4
clone size: few
J gene: TRBJ2-2
CDR3 DNA: TGTGCCAGCAGTGATTATAGGACAGGGGGAACCGGGGAGCTGTTTTTT
CDR3 protein: CASSDYRTGGTGELFF

D gene: -
V gene: TRBV10-3
clone size: -
J gene: TRBJ1-2
CDR3 DNA: TGTGCCATCAGTCAGCCCAGCAGCTATGGCTACACCTTC
CDR3 protein: CAISQPSSYGYTF